This passage covers 27 T cell receptor beta chains from one sample sequenced in a study of T-cell memory formation after mild COVID-19. TCRdb fed the 5' RACE reads into MiXCR, producing one record per CDR3 protein. The sample carries hundreds of thousands of distinct CDR3 sequences, about a fifth recorded once. Sequenced sample: PBMCs or a T cell subset sorted from them (not recorded which). All receptors come from an adult woman who had mild COVID-19 (a few samples of this study predate the infection). Cell type and time point are not known.

The rearrangement joins TRBV5-1 to TRBJ2-1, with 8 bases identical to TRBD2. The CDR3 has 18 residues. V dropped 0 bases and J dropped 6; count of bases not matched to a gene: 14. Germline V gene sequence: CDR1 SGHRS, CDR2 YFSETQ. The CDR3 reads CASSLGARSSGRGNEQFF. The CDR3 region has the DNA TGCGCCAGCAGCTTGGGGGCCAGGTCGAGCGGGAGAGGCAATGAGCAGTTCTTC.

This clonotype was counted only a few times. This chain uses TRBV5-8 with TRBJ2-7; 9 bases fit TRBD1. The CDR3 has 14 residues. Germline lookup yields CDR1 SGHTS and CDR2 YDEGEE. The trim removed 4 bases at V and 5 bases at J, leaving 7 bases unmatched. DNA of the CDR3: TGTGCCAGCAGCCGGGGACAGGGTACGGACGAGCAGTACTTC. As protein: CASSRGQGTDEQYF.

The CDR3 sequence: CASSYFTGDTEAFF. The CDR3 DNA sequence: TGTGCCAGCAGTTACTTTACCGGGGACACTGAAGCTTTCTTT. J is TRBJ1-1 and V is TRBV6-5, with D hard to call. CDR1 and CDR2 (germline): MNHEY, SVGAGI. The CDR3 is made up of 14 amino acids. Trimming stripped 1 base from V and 3 bases from J, with 9 bases between.

This clonotype was picked up a small number of times. Here the CDR3 DNA reads TGTGCCAGCAGCCGGTCAAGTTTTCGAGAGACCCAGTACTTC. This encodes CASSRSSFRETQYF. The chain combines TRBV14 with TRBJ2-5; D unclear. CDR1 SGHDN and CDR2 FVKESK come from the germline V gene. Trimming removed 4 bases from V and 4 bases from J, with 13 bases in between. The CDR3 has 14 amino acids.

This clonotype was seen many times. The rearrangement uses TRBV18 and TRBJ1-4; D not resolved. Per germline, CDR1 KGHSH and CDR2 LQKENI. The V gene lost 3 bases and the J gene lost 0 bases, with 23 bases spanning the gap. The CDR3 is 20 residues long. The CDR3 coding sequence is TGTGCCAGCTCACCTCAGTTTACGGGCCTCGCCCCTGCAACTAATGAAAAACTGTTTTTT. This sequence encodes CASSPQFTGLAPATNEKLFF.

The chain employs TRBV4-1 and TRBJ1-1, with D possibly being TRBD1 (5 bases). The CDR3 is 16 residues long. V lost 1 base to trimming and J lost 5 bases, with 17 bases between them. CDR1 is MGHRA, CDR2 YSYEKL, per germline. This CDR3 is CASSQGVTGPGTEAFF. In DNA, the CDR3 is TGCGCCAGCAGCCAAGGGGTAACAGGTCCAGGAACTGAAGCTTTCTTT.

About this clonotype itself: With a much larger clone just one base away, this may be a read error. This chain links TRBV7-3 with TRBJ1-2; D gene ambiguous. The CDR3 length is 12 residues. Between the trimmed V and J ends, which lost 1 base and 7 bases, there was a span of 7 bases. Germline values: CDR1 SGHTA, CDR2 FQGTGA. CDR3 loop: CASSLKGVGYTF. The DNA for the CDR3 is TGTGCCAGCAGCTTAAAAGGTGTTGGCTACACCTTC.

This sequence joins TRBV4-1 and TRBJ1-4; possibly TRBD1 for D (5 bases). V lost 4 bases and J lost 8, with 17 bases in between. The CDR3 is 15 amino acids. Germline-derived CDR1 and CDR2 are MGHRA and YSYEKL. CDR3 nucleotide sequence: TGCGCCAGCAGCCCCCGGGGGGGGAGGGCGGAAAAACTGTTTTTT. It yields the protein CASSPRGGRAEKLFF.

This chain joins TRBV5-5 and TRBJ1-3; 9 bases map to TRBD1. V shed 0 bases, J shed 3 bases, and the junction held 4 bases outside the gene matches. CDR1 and CDR2 from the germline V gene are SGHKS and YYEKEE (reference sequence). The CDR3 has 16 residues. CDR3 sequence reads: CASSLGDRVNGNTIYF. The DNA for the CDR3 is TGTGCCAGCAGCTTGGGGGACAGGGTAAATGGAAACACCATATATTTT.

This clonotype was counted at least ten times. This chain uses TRBV12-3 or TRBV12-4 with TRBJ2-5; D gene ambiguous. CDR3 length: 11 residues. Trimming took 5 bases from V and 5 from J, leaving 6 bases between them. For the CDR3, the DNA is TGTGCCAGCAGTACTGGTGAGACCCAGTACTTC. Its translation: CASSTGETQYF.

Note on this clonotype: Sequence at one end of the junction differs from germline and may be a read error. The genes are TRBV5-1 and TRBJ2-1, with 10 bases matching TRBD2. CDR3 length: 16 residues. Germline values: CDR1 SGHRS, CDR2 YFSETQ. CDR3 in amino acids: CASSLEERGGYDEQFF. CDR3 nucleotide sequence: TGCGCCAGCAGCTTGGAGGAGCGGGGGGGCTACGATGAGCAGTTCTTC.

The chain uses TRBV11-2 and TRBJ2-2; 8 nucleotides line up with TRBD2. The CDR3 is made up of 17 amino acids. Germline assignment: CDR1 SGHAT and CDR2 FQNNGV. V gave up 0 bases and J gave up 4 bases; unmatched junction bases: 7. The CDR3 spells CASSLDKRLATTGELFF. The CDR3 coding sequence is TGTGCCAGCAGCTTAGATAAAAGACTAGCGACCACCGGGGAGCTGTTTTTT.

The table lists this clonotype with a few counts. The chain links TRBV11-3 to TRBJ2-1; TRBD2 matches at 12 bases. V gave up 3 bases and J gave up 2 bases; unmatched junction bases: 5. In germline, CDR1 is SGHNT, CDR2 YENEEA. This CDR3 has 17 amino acids. The CDR3 sequence: CASSLTSGGLPYNEQFF. The CDR3 coding sequence is TGTGCCAGCAGCTTGACTAGCGGGGGACTCCCCTACAATGAGCAGTTCTTC.

This chain joins TRBV12-3 or TRBV12-4 and TRBJ1-1, with D tentatively TRBD1 (5 bases). The CDR3 runs to 16 residues. The ends were cut back, 9 bases at V and 0 bases at J, with 20 bases in the middle. The CDR3 sequence is CARRDRDGGVNTEAFF. The CDR3 DNA reads as TGTGCCAGAAGGGACCGGGATGGGGGTGTGAACACTGAAGCTTTCTTT.

V gene TRBV12-3 or TRBV12-4 combines with J gene TRBJ2-5; 12 bases map to TRBD2. Trimming at V came to 6 bases and at J to 4 bases, leaving 6 bases not matched to a gene. The CDR3 consists of 15 residues. The CDR3: CASRPSGGASETQYF. The CDR3 DNA reads TGTGCCAGCAGGCCTAGCGGGGGGGCCTCAGAGACCCAGTACTTC.

The chain couples TRBV18 to TRBJ2-5; tentatively, D is TRBD2 (5 bases). The CDR3 has 14 residues. CDR1 is KGHSH, CDR2 LQKENI, per germline. Trimming left V 2 bases short and J 0 bases short, with 7 bases between. The CDR3 DNA sequence: TGTGCCAGCTCACCAATGGACTACCAAGAGACCCAGTACTTC. Its translation is CASSPMDYQETQYF.

This clonotype was counted a few times. V usage is TRBV6-5 and J usage is TRBJ1-2, with a weak D call TRBD1 (6 bases). CDR3 length: 15 residues. CDR1 is MNHEY and CDR2 is SVGAGI in the germline V gene. Trimming shortened V by 4 bases and J by 4 bases, and 16 bases separated the two germline ends. This CDR3 reads CASSSRRGGRYGYTF. The CDR3 nucleotides are TGTGCCAGCAGTTCGAGACGTGGGGGGCGCTATGGCTACACCTTC.

In this sample, this clonotype turned up a few times. The chain uses TRBV5-5 and TRBJ1-1; tentative D call: TRBD1 (5 bases). This CDR3 contains 14 residues. V gave up 1 base and J gave up 5 bases, with 12 bases separating them. Germline V gene sequence: CDR1 SGHKS, CDR2 YYEKEE (reference sequence). This CDR3 reads CASSLYWGETEAFF. CDR3 DNA sequence: TGTGCCAGCAGCTTGTATTGGGGGGAGACTGAAGCTTTCTTT. Full variable domain (missing parts from reference TRBV5-5 and TRBJ1-1): DAGVTQSPTHLIKTRGQQVTLRCSPISGHKSVSWYQQVLGQGPQFIFQYYEKEERGRGNFPDRFSARQFPNYSSELNVNALLLGDSALYLCASSLYWGETEAFFGQGTRLTVV.

The chain couples TRBV30 to TRBJ2-5; maybe TRBD1 (5 bases). This CDR3 contains 15 residues. Looked up from germline, CDR1 is GTSNPN and CDR2 is SVGIG (reference sequence). Trimming cost V 0 bases and J 0 bases, with 11 bases left between them. The CDR3 spells CAWSVLTVYQETQYF. The CDR3 DNA reads as TGTGCCTGGAGTGTACTGACAGTGTACCAAGAGACCCAGTACTTC.

This clonotype was seen only a few times. V usage is TRBV11-2 and J usage is TRBJ2-1, with D uncertain. Germline V gene data show CDR1 as SGHAT and CDR2 as FQNNGV. The V end was cut by 1 base, the J end by 6 bases, with 10 bases between. The CDR3 is 14 residues long. The CDR3 DNA reads as TGTGCCAGCAGCTTAGTTCTTTGGGGCAATGAGCAGTTCTTC. Protein sequence: CASSLVLWGNEQFF.

There are many counts of this clonotype. The chain carries TRBV12-3 or TRBV12-4 and TRBJ2-2; possibly TRBD2 for D (6 bases). Trimming pared 2 bases from V and 5 bases from J, leaving 9 bases between. CDR3 length equals 14 residues. The CDR3 nucleotides read TGTGCCAGCAGTTTAAGCGGGTATACCGGGGAGCTGTTTTTT. Translating it yields CASSLSGYTGELFF.

V and J are TRBV4-3 and TRBJ2-7, with D perhaps matching TRBD2 (5 bases). The V end was cut by 2 bases, the J end by 3 bases, with 17 bases between. The germline CDR1 and CDR2 sequences are LGHNA and YSLEER. This CDR3 contains 16 residues. This CDR3 reads CASSQTISARRYEQYF. CDR3 in DNA: TGCGCCAGCAGCCAAACTATTAGCGCCCGACGCTACGAGCAGTACTTC.

A few counts support this clonotype. The chain is built from TRBV11-1 and TRBJ2-5; TRBD1 is a possible D gene (7 bases). The V end lost 6 bases, the J end lost 4 bases, and 12 bases lay between the germline ends. Germline CDR1 SGHAT, CDR2 FQDESV (reference sequence). This CDR3 has 13 amino acids. The CDR3 DNA sequence: TGTGCCAGCAGGCAGGGGGGCGGAGAGACCCAGTACTTC. The encoded protein is CASRQGGGETQYF.

The V gene is TRBV4-3, the J gene TRBJ2-3; no reliable D call. The germline V gene encodes CDR1 LGHNA and CDR2 YSLEER. The CDR3 contains 13 residues. V was clipped by 1 base and J by 5 bases, with 7 bases between them. The CDR3 DNA follows: TGCGCCAGCAGCCAAGGAAGGGTAGATACGCAGTATTTT. It specifies CASSQGRVDTQYF.

In nucleotides, the CDR3 is TGTGCCAGCAGCTTAAACCGGCTAGCGGGCAATGAGCAGTTCTTC. The encoded protein is CASSLNRLAGNEQFF. The gene calls are TRBV7-2 and TRBJ2-1, with TRBD2 identical over 8 bases. The junction had 6 bases not matched to a gene; V was cut back by 2 bases and J by 6 bases. The V gene's germline CDR1 is SGHTA and CDR2 FQGNSA. This CDR3 spans 15 amino acids. The full variable domain, rest sourced from reference TRBV7-2 and TRBJ2-1, is GAGVSQSPSNKVTEKGKDVELRCDPISGHTALYWYRQSLGQGLEFLIYFQGNSAPDKSGLPSDRFSAERTGGSVSTLTIQRTQQEDSAVYLCASSLNRLAGNEQFFGPGTRLTVL.

There are a few counts of this clonotype. The chain is built from TRBV20-1 and TRBJ2-3; 8 positions agree with TRBD2. This CDR3 spans 14 amino acids. CDR1 is DFQATT, CDR2 SNEGSKA, per germline (reference sequence). Trimming removed 5 bases from V and 6 bases from J; junction bases left unmatched: 10. The CDR3 sequence is CSAPPGGAIDTQYF. Written as DNA, the CDR3 is TGCAGTGCTCCCCCGGGGGGGGCCATTGATACGCAGTATTTT.

The genes are TRBV2 and TRBJ1-6; no firm D call. CDR1 SNHLY and CDR2 FYNNEI come from the germline V gene. The CDR3 totals 15 residues. Trimming left V 2 bases short and J 7 bases short, with 12 bases between. The CDR3 DNA is TGTGCCAGCAGTGAATGGGCCATGGGGAATTCACCCCTCCACTTT. Amino acids: CASSEWAMGNSPLHF.